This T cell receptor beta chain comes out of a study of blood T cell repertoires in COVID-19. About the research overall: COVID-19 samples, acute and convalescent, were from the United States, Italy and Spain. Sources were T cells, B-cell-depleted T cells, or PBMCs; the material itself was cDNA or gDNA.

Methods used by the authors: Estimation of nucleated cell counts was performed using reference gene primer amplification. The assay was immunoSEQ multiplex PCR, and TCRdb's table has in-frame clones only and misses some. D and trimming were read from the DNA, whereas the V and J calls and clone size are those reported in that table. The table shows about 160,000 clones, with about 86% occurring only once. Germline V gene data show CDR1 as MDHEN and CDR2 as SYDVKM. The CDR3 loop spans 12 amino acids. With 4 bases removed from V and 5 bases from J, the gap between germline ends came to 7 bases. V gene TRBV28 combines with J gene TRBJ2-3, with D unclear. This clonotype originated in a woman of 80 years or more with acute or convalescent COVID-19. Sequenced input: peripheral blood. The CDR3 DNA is TGTGCCAGCAGTTCGCTAGTAGATACGCAGTATTTT. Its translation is CASSSLVDTQYF.